This T cell receptor (beta chain) was sequenced for a study of cytomegalovirus exposure and HLA in healthy donors (dated by TCRdb to the late 2010s). Background for the entire study: An earlier analysis of under 600 of the donors reported 250 to 350 Gb of sequence data and some 120 million unique TCR beta sequences from about 179 million T cells. A later genetic analysis took genome-wide SNP genotypes for about 65% of the 666 donors and used that subset as a discovery cohort. Every repertoire in the discovery cohort had been generated on one and the same sequencing platform. On average, roughly 240,000 unique TCR beta nucleotide sequences were sequenced per donor among some 430 genotyped donors of the cohort, with about 19% of those sequences being non-productive. In the later analysis, no new phenotypic data were used to find candidate immune exposures; instead, reliance was placed on TCR beta sequences and their occurrence across donors. To study patterns of TCR occurrence, a later analysis re-analyzed previously published TCR beta repertoires from 600 to 750 donors and added high-resolution HLA genotyping. Both class I and class II loci were covered by HLA typing, at four-digit resolution. Donor age, sex, ethnicity and CMV serostatus were collected together with the repertoire data. The number of typed donors differed by locus: about 620-630 for A, B, C, DRB1 and DQB1; about 520 for DQA1; over 600 for DPA1; and some 430 for DPB1. The study aimed to test whether signatures of past pathogen exposure could be identified by cataloging public T cell receptors. Of the 300 to 450 genotyped donors, around 81% fell in the genetic ancestry cluster associated with self-reported Caucasian donors. In an earlier analysis of roughly 540 of the donors, high-throughput TCR beta sequencing was used to judge whether each TCR beta V gene segment behaved as functional or pseudogenic. High-throughput TCR immunosequencing, statistical association of individual TCRs with disease status, and machine learning were combined to predict cytomegalovirus infection status. The T cell repertoires of 666 subjects were profiled by immunosequencing and related to cytomegalovirus serostatus. Along with the approximately 620-subject first cohort, a separate validation cohort of about 110 different subjects was used. An early release that covered 500 to 800 HLA-typed donors contained approximately 300 gigabases of sequencing data and 65 million to 100 million unique TCR sequences. Roughly five DR-DQ haplotypes were handled as single units for association and clustering because linkage in the cohort was strong.

To note about this clone: There is no known antigen for this receptor. Per-base quality was not reported, and no clone a single base away is much larger than it.

As encoded in the germline V gene, CDR1 is KGHSH while CDR2 is LQKENI. The CDR3 holds 15 amino acids from the cysteine to the phenylalanine. Only the CDR3 DNA stays, 45 bases, in frame from base 1. Trimming takes 3 bases from V and 7 bases from J, and the germline ends sit 18 bases apart. Libraries were constructed by the immunoSEQ multiplex PCR assay. For the multiplex PCR, a mixture combining 60 forward primers for TCR Vbeta segments and 13 reverse primers for TCR Jbeta segments was used. The CDR3 region of rearranged TCR beta genes was amplified from genomic DNA with a multiplex PCR assay. Amplified TCR beta libraries were sequenced as 87-base-pair reads on the Illumina HiSeq System. For the original study's pipeline: Across the roughly 670 repertoires, a later analysis counted 78 million or so unique TCR beta chains, around 10 million of which were shared by at least two donors. To remove PCR and sequencing errors, raw reads were error-corrected and collapsed into unique sequences using a nearest-neighbor algorithm that merged closely related sequences. To assign V, D and J gene segments, CDR3 sequences were aligned to IMGT reference sequences. For a sequence to be retained, at least a six-nucleotide match to both a V gene segment and a J gene segment was required. A rearrangement was called productive if the CDR3 had no stop codons and remained in frame with V and J, and every other rearrangement was called non-productive. CDR3 was defined by IMGT convention, running from the second conserved V-encoded cysteine to the conserved J-encoded phenylalanine. The earlier analysis of 500 to 650 of the donors excluded any sequence lacking an unambiguous match to a single V gene segment. In an earlier analysis of approximately 610 of the donors, V segments were called functional above 56.7% productive rearrangements and were called segregating when the between-donor standard deviation exceeded 5%. A statistical classification framework was built for diagnosing cytomegalovirus status from the catalog of TCR beta chain sequences. In a later analysis, TCR nucleotide sequences were compared against IMGT/GENE-DB human TR gene sequences so that V and J genes could be assigned. In a later analysis, CDR3 sequences and most-parsimonious VDJ recombination scenarios were assigned using the TCRdist pipeline. In a later analysis, each TCR beta chain was defined by its CDR3 amino acid sequence together with its V-gene family, and reads without a unique V-gene family were excluded. To address suspected cross-contamination and a sequencing artifact, a later analysis removed around 590 highly shared, low-generation-probability nucleotide sequences. In a later analysis, a clonal expansion index for each public chain was calculated from normalized within-repertoire ranks of inferred template counts. In a later analysis, generation probabilities were computed using a VDJ recombination model fitted to out-of-frame rearrangements, and the results were checked against IGoR. In a later analysis, TCR-TCR, TCR-HLA and TCR-CMV co-occurrence was scored with hypergeometric tests, and a repertoire-size bias correction was applied to TCR pairs. In a later analysis, false discovery rates were estimated by permuting HLA or CMV assignments 20 times. In a later analysis, co-occurring TCRs were grouped using DBSCAN, with TCRdist sequence similarity added in when clustering inside HLA-allele-positive subsets. Repertoires with fewer than 30,000 or more than 120,000 public chains, plus five repertoires with anomalous nucleotide sharing, were excluded from co-occurrence clustering. TCRdb took this table from immuneACCESS and kept in-frame rearrangements with V and J called. Such tables lack part of the clones; where checked against another copy, unresolved V genes explain under half of the gap, and the rest is unexplained. D and trimming were read from the DNA, whereas the V and J calls and clone size are those reported in that table. The sample includes around 140,000 clones, with roughly four fifths observed a single time. Approximately 1.5% of the sample is held by the ten biggest clonotypes.

The cohort comprised hundreds of healthy bone marrow donors. At the time of sampling, all cohort members were nominally healthy, though unrecorded immune exposures were likely present. The donor was CMV seronegative and belonged to the group of around 350 seronegative cohort members. Each donor provided a peripheral blood sample, and peripheral blood mononuclear cells were used for TCR beta sequencing. The Qiagen DNeasy Blood Extraction Kit was used to extract genomic DNA from the blood cell samples. Findings and caveats that apply to the study as a whole: In a later genetic analysis, fewer N-insertions in productive TCRs were reported among donors in an Asian-associated ancestry cluster than the roughly 710-donor mean. Roughly uniform sequencing depth across donors was assumed in presence/absence analyses, although this assumption may not hold. When HLA alleles, especially DR and DQ, strongly co-occurred, TCR associations were difficult to assign to individual alleles. A further reported finding was that TCR beta sequences accurately predicted the HLA-A and HLA-B alleles for most subjects in the first cohort. In vitro tests confirmed that a few of the cytomegalovirus-associated TCR beta chains recognize cytomegalovirus antigens. An association between a missense DCLRE1C variant and V-gene and J-gene trimming of TCR beta chains was found in a later genetic analysis and replicated in an independent cohort. Because the 87-base-pair reads could not distinguish some IMGT-functional V segments, including TRBV6-2 and TRBV6-3, those segments were excluded. According to the authors, the approach could potentially be generalized to other disease states and immunological phenotypes. Because counts were too low, some 17 rarely observed V segments, including chromosome 9 orphons, were left out of the earlier analysis of a few hundred of the donors. While some public TCRs were present in many individuals, most TCR sequences turned up only very rarely across donors. Compared with equally common non-associated chains, HLA-associated TCR beta chains in a later analysis were more clonally expanded and had lower generation probabilities. Because some donors lacked HLA typing at each locus, the association tests relied only on the typed subset. Specific HLA alleles were associated with 16,951 TCR beta sequences at a false discovery rate of 0.05 in a later analysis. The study listed around 160 TCR beta chains as associated with cytomegalovirus. A later analysis found that most CMV-associated TCR beta chains appeared HLA-restricted, with HLA associations seemingly driven largely by CMV exposure. CMV serostatus was the only immune exposure information available for the cohort. In an earlier analysis of 450 to 750 of the donors, most TCR beta V segments appeared in productive rearrangements about 87% or about 30% of the time, broadly matching IMGT annotations. Correlated functional status among segregating V segments might reflect linkage disequilibrium, but an unknown experimental factor could not be ruled out. A later analysis reported that several top co-occurrence clusters appeared linked to parvovirus B19, influenza, CMV and Epstein-Barr virus. The cohort was sequenced for TCR beta chains only, and without alpha or paired-chain data the features that could be detected were limited. A later analysis found that TCR association rates varied across HLA loci, with DRB1 alleles showing the most associated TCRs and HLA-C alleles the fewest. A cluster of highly shared sequence variants was judged likely to be a technical artifact of the sequencing pipeline. The classifier was reported to diagnose cytomegalovirus status with high specificity and sensitivity in both the original and validation cohorts.

The chain was built from TRBV18 and TRBJ1-1, with TRBD1 perhaps the D gene, on 6 matching bases. The sequencing input was PBMCs. The origin of this receptor is a female donor in good health and CMV-seronegative. The sequenced DNA: TGTGCCAGCTCACCCATAGGCGGGGGCGTGGATGAAGCTTTCTTT. Its protein reads: CASSPIGGGVDEAFF.